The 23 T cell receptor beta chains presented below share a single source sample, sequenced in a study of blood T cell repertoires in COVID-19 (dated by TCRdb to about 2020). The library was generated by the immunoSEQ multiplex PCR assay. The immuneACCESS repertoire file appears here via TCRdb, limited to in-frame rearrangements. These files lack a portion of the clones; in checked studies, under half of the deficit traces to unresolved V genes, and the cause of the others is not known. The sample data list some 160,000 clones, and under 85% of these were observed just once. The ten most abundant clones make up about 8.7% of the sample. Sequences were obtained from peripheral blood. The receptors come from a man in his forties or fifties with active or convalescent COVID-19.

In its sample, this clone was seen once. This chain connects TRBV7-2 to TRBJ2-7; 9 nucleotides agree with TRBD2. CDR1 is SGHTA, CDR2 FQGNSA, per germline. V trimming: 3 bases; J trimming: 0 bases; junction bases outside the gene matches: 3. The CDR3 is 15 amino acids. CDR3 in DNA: TGTGCCAGCAGCTTTACAGCGGGAGGCTCCTACGAGCAGTACTTC. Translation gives CASSFTAGGSYEQYF.

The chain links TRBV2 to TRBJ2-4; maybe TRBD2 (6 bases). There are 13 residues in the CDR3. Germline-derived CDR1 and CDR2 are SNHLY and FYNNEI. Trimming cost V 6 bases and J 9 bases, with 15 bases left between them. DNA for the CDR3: TGTGCCAGCAGAGATGCGGGGTTCGGCATTCAGTACTTC. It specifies CASRDAGFGIQYF.

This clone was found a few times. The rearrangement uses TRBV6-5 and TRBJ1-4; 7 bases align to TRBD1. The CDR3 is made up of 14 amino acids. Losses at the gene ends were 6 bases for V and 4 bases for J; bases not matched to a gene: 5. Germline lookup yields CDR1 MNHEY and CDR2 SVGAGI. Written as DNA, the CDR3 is TGTGCCAGCAGCCTGACAGGGTTTAATGAAAAACTGTTTTTT. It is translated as CASSLTGFNEKLFF.

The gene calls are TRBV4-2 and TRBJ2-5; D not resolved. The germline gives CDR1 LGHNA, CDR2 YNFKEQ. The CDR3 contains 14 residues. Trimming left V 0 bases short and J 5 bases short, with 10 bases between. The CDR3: CASSQDLLVETQYF. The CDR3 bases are TGTGCCAGCAGCCAAGATCTGCTAGTGGAGACCCAGTACTTC.

The CDR3 spells CATSLTGDGYTF. The CDR3 DNA is TGTGCCACCAGTTTGACAGGGGATGGCTACACCTTC. The chain is built from TRBV24-1 and TRBJ1-2; 8 bases are a match to TRBD1. This CDR3 spans 12 amino acids. With 6 bases clipped from V and 6 bases from J, the junction kept 2 bases outside the gene matches. The V gene's germline CDR1 is KGHDR and CDR2 SFDVKD.

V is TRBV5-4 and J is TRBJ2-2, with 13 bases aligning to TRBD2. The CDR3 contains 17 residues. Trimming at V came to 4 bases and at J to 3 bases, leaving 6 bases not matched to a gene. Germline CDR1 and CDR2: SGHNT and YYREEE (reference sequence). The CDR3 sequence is CASSPGLAGVYTGELFF. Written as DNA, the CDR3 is TGTGCCAGCAGCCCCGGACTAGCGGGAGTGTACACCGGGGAGCTGTTTTTT.

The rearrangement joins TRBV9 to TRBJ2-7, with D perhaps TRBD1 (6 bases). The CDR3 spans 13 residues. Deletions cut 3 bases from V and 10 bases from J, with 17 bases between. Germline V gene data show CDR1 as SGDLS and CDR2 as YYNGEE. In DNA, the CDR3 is TGTGCCAGCAGCGACCTGGACAGTGACGTTCAGTACTTC. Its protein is CASSDLDSDVQYF.

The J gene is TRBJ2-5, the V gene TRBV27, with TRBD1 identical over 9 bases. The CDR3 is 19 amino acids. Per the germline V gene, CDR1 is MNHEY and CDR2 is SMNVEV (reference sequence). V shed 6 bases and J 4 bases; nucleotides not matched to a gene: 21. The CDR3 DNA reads TGTGCCAGCAGCCCCCGGGACAGGGTCAGCCTAGCCTCAGCAGAGACCCAGTACTTC. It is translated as CASSPRDRVSLASAETQYF.

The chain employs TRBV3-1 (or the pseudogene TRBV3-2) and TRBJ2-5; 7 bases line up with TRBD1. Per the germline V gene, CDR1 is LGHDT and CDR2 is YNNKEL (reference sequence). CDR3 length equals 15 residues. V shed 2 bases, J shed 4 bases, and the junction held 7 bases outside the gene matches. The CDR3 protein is CASSQSQGRIETQYF. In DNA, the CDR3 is TGTGCCAGCAGCCAATCACAGGGGCGCATAGAGACCCAGTACTTC.

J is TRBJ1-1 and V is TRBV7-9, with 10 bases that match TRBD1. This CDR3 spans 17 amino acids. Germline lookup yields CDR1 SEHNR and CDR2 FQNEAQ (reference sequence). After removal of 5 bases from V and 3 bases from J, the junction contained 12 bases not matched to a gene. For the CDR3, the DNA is TGTGCCAGCAGCCCCCCCCTACCCGGGACAGGGGACACTGAAGCTTTCTTT. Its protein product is CASSPPLPGTGDTEAFF.

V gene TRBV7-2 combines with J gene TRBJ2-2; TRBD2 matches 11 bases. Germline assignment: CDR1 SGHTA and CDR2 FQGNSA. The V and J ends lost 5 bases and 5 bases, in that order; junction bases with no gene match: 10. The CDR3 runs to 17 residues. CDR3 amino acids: CASSPPGTSGSTGELFF. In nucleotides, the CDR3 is TGTGCCAGCAGCCCACCTGGGACTAGCGGTTCAACCGGGGAGCTGTTTTTT.

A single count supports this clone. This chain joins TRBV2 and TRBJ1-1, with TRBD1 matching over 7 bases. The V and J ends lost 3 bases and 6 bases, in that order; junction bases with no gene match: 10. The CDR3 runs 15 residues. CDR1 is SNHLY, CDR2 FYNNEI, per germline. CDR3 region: CASSDQQGQFAEAFF. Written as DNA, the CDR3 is TGTGCCAGCAGTGACCAACAGGGGCAGTTCGCTGAAGCTTTCTTT. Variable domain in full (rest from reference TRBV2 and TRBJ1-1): EPEVTQTPSHQVTQMGQEVILRCVPISNHLYFYWYRQILGQKVEFLVSFYNNEISEKSEIFDDQFSVERPDGSNFTLKIRSTKLEDSAMYFCASSDQQGQFAEAFFGQGTRLTVV.

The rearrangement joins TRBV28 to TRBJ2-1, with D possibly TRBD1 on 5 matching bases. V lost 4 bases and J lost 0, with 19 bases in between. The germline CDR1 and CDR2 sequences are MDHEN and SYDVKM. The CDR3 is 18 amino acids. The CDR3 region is CASSSLGGAASSYNEQFF. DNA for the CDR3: TGTGCCAGCAGTTCCTTAGGTGGGGCTGCCAGCTCCTACAATGAGCAGTTCTTC.

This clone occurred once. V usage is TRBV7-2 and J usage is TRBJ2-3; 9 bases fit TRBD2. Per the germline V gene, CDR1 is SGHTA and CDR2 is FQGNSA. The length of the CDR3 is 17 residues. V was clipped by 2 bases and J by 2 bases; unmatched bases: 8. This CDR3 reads CASSLKTSGLSTDTQYF. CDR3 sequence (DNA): TGTGCCAGCAGCTTAAAGACTAGCGGCCTATCCACAGATACGCAGTATTTT.

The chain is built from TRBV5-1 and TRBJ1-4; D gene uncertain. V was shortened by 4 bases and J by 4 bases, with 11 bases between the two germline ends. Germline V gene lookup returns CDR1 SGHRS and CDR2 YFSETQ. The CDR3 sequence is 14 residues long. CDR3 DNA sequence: TGCGCCAGCAGCCGCCTGGGAGATAATGAAAAACTGTTTTTT. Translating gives CASSRLGDNEKLFF.

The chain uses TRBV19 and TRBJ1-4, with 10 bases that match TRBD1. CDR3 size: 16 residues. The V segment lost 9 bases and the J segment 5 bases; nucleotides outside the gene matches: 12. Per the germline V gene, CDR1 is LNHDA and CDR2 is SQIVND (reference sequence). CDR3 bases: TGTGCCAGCAGACAGGGGGCGCTTCTAGGGAATGAAAAACTGTTTTTT. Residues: CASRQGALLGNEKLFF.

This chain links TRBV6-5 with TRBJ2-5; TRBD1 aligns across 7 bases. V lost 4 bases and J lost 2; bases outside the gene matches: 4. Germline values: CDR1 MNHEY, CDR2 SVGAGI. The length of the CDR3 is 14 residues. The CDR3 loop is CASSSWDSQETQYF. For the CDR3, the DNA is TGTGCCAGCAGTTCCTGGGACAGTCAAGAGACCCAGTACTTC.

The CDR3 DNA reads as TGTGCCAGCAGCTTAGGACGGGGTACTTACCAAGAGACCCAGTACTTC. Translation gives CASSLGRGTYQETQYF. J is TRBJ2-5 and V is TRBV7-9, with D possibly being TRBD2 (5 bases). Trimming left V 1 base short and J 0 bases short, with 12 bases between. This CDR3 is built from 16 residues. The germline gives CDR1 SEHNR, CDR2 FQNEAQ (reference sequence). Using reference TRBV7-9 and TRBJ2-5 for the parts outside the CDR3, the full variable domain is DTGVSQNPRHKITKRGQNVTFRCDPISEHNRLYWYRQTLGQGPEFLTYFQNEAQLEKSRLLSDRFSAERPKGSFSTLEIQRTEQGDSAMYLCASSLGRGTYQETQYFGPGTRLLVL.

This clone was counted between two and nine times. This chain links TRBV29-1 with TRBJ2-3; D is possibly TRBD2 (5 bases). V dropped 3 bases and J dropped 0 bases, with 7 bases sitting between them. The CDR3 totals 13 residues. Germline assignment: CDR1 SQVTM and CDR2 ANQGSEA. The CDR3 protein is CSVERVSTDTQYF. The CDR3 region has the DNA TGCAGCGTTGAGAGGGTTAGCACAGATACGCAGTATTTT.

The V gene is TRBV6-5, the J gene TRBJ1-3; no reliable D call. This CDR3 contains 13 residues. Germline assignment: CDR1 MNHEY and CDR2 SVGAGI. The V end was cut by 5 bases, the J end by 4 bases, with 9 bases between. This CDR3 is CASSPARGNTIYF. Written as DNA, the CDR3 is TGTGCCAGCAGTCCCGCCAGGGGAAACACCATATATTTT.

The CDR3 sequence is CASSPTGGGREKLFF. The CDR3, as DNA: TGTGCCAGCAGCCCGACAGGGGGAGGCCGTGAAAAACTGTTTTTT. The gene calls are TRBV5-6 and TRBJ1-4, with TRBD1 matching 9 bases. The V and J ends lost 4 bases and 7 bases, in that order; junction bases with no gene match: 8. Germline loops: CDR1 SGHDT, CDR2 YYEEEE. The CDR3 sequence is 15 residues long.

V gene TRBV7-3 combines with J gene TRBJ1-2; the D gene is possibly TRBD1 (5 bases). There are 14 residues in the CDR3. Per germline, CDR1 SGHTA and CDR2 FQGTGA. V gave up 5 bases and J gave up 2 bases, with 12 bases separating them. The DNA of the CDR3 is TGTGCCAGCAGCCCGAGGAAGGGGAACTATGGCTACACCTTC. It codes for CASSPRKGNYGYTF.

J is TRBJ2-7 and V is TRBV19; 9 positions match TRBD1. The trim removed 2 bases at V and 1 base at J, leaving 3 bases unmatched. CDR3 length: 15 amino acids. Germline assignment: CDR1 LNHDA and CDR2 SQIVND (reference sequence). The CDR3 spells CASSISGQGSYEQYF. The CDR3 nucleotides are TGTGCCAGTAGTATATCGGGACAGGGATCCTACGAGCAGTACTTC.